These T cell receptor beta chains were read from a single sample in a study of identical twins. TCRdb passed the 5' RACE reads through MiXCR, listing each CDR3 protein once. The sample has some 590,000 distinct CDR3 sequences, 7.5% to 10% seen once. These data were also reused for a study on yellow fever vaccine responses in identical twins.

Specimen: PBMCs. The receptors derive from a woman between 18 and 29 years old in good health. Each CDR3 is given with its conserved first and last residue. Each record gives: J gene, clone size, D gene, V gene, CDR3 DNA, CDR3 protein. The D gene is left open where the match is weak. Where a row states a size, it is once, few, many or the class of an expanded clone; other rows omit it.

TRBJ2-5 | few | . | TRBV2 | TGTGCCAGCTACAGTTACCAAGAGACCCAGTACTTC | CASYSYQETQYF
TRBJ2-1 | . | TRBD2 | TRBV3-1 | TGTGCCAGCAGCCCCGGGACTAGCGGGAGTGGGTTCTACAATGAGCAGTTCTTC | CASSPGTSGSGFYNEQFF
TRBJ2-5 | few | . | TRBV3-1 | TGTGCCAGCAGCCCCGGACTACCGAAGACCCAGTACTTC | CASSPGLPKTQYF
TRBJ2-4 | . | . | TRBV7-8 | TGTGCCAGCAGCTTAGGGTTTCGGGAAGGAGAATACTTC | CASSLGFREGEYF
TRBJ2-1 | . | TRBD1 | TRBV7-3 | TGTGCCAGCAGCATAGAAACAGGGGTTAATGAGCAGTTCTTC | CASSIETGVNEQFF
TRBJ2-1 | . | TRBD2 | TRBV29-1 | TGCAGCGTTCCTCGGAGCGGGAGGGCCGATGAGCAGTTCTTC | CSVPRSGRADEQFF
TRBJ2-3 | few | . | TRBV15 | TGTGCCACCAGCAGAGGACCGGTGGGAGATACGCAGTATTTT | CATSRGPVGDTQYF
TRBJ1-5 | . | . | TRBV20-1 | TGCAGTGCTCCACCTCAGGGAGGCAATCAGCCCCAGCATTTT | CSAPPQGGNQPQHF
TRBJ2-6 | few | TRBD1 | TRBV10-3 | TGTGCCATCAGTGAGTCCGGGACAGGTGCCTCTGGGGCCAACGTCCTGACTTTC | CAISESGTGASGANVLTF
TRBJ2-7 | few | . | TRBV21-1 | TGTGCCAGCAGCAAAAGGGCGGGAGGTTCCTACGAGCAGTACTTC | CASSKRAGGSYEQYF
TRBJ1-2 | . | TRBD1 | TRBV5-1 | TGCGCCAGCAGCGTGACAGGGGGCTATGGCTACACCTTC | CASSVTGGYGYTF
TRBJ2-4 | many | . | TRBV5-1 | TGCGCCAGCAGCTTGACTGCGGGCGCCAAAAACATTCAGTACTTC | CASSLTAGAKNIQYF
TRBJ1-2 | few | TRBD1 | TRBV30 | TGTGCCTGGAGAGGGACAGTCTATGGCTACACCTTC | CAWRGTVYGYTF
TRBJ2-2 | . | TRBD2 | TRBV7-2 | TGTGCCAGCAGCCTACAAACGGGAGGACCCGGGGAGCTGTTTTTT | CASSLQTGGPGELFF
TRBJ2-1 | . | TRBD2 | TRBV2 | TGTGCCAGCAGGTACCAGAGGACTAGCATCAATGAGCAGTTCTTC | CASRYQRTSINEQFF
TRBJ2-1 | many | TRBD2 | TRBV4-3 | TGCGCCAGCACTCCTAGCGGGGTCTCCTACAATGAGCAGTTCTTC | CASTPSGVSYNEQFF
TRBJ2-1 | . | . | TRBV23-1 | TGCGCCAGCAGTCAATCCGCCCAAGCGGCCACCTACAATGAGCAGTTCTTC | CASSQSAQAATYNEQFF
TRBJ2-1 | . | . | TRBV19 | TGTGCCAGTAGTGTCCCGACTAAGCGGGTCGAGCAGTTCTTC | CASSVPTKRVEQFF
TRBJ2-1 | many | . | TRBV6-2/TRBV6-3 | TGTGCCAGCAGTTCGAGAAGCTTTGACGAGCAGTTCTTC | CASSSRSFDEQFF
TRBJ1-6 | . | . | TRBV7-9 | TGTGCCAGCAGCCTATCCAATGGGGGTCCCCACTTT | CASSLSNGGPHF
TRBJ2-1 | many | TRBD1 | TRBV24-1 | TGTGCCACCAGTGATCACAGACAGGGACCCTACAATGAGCAGTTCTTC | CATSDHRQGPYNEQFF
TRBJ2-5 | many | TRBD1 | TRBV10-3 | TGTGCCATCAGTGCGGGACAGACACAAGAGACCCAGTACTTC | CAISAGQTQETQYF
TRBJ1-6 | few | . | TRBV10-2 | TGCGCCAGCAGGAGGACAGCGGACACACCCCTCCACTTT | CASRRTADTPLHF
TRBJ2-1 | . | . | TRBV5-1 | TGCGCCAGCAGCCCGCACGGGACTCCGCGCCCCAATGAGCAGTTCTTC | CASSPHGTPRPNEQFF
TRBJ2-1 | many | . | TRBV29-1 | TGCAGCGTTGTAGGGGGAAACCCCTACAATGAGCAGTTCTTC | CSVVGGNPYNEQFF
TRBJ2-7 | . | TRBD2 | TRBV7-2 | TGTGCCAGCAGCTTAGGAGCGGGGGCCCGCCCATCCTACGAGCAGTACTTC | CASSLGAGARPSYEQYF
TRBJ1-5 | . | . | TRBV5-1 | TGCGCCAGCAGCTTGGTCGGGGCGGGAGAGCCCCAGCATTTT | CASSLVGAGEPQHF
TRBJ2-2 | few | TRBD1 | TRBV5-5 | TGTGCCAGCATTCCCTTAGGACAGGGGCAAGCCGGGGAGCTGTTTTTT | CASIPLGQGQAGELFF
TRBJ2-7 | many | . | TRBV6-2/TRBV6-3 | TGTGCCAGCAGTTTTCTCTACGAGCAGTACTTC | CASSFLYEQYF
TRBJ2-3 | . | TRBD2 | TRBV7-9 | TGTGCCAGCTGTTCCAGCGGGGGCTTCACAGATACGCAGTATTTT | CASCSSGGFTDTQYF
TRBJ2-1 | . | . | TRBV4-3 | TGCGCCAGCAGCCAAGCGAGGGTGGGACACAACAATGAGCAGTTCTTC | CASSQARVGHNNEQFF
TRBJ2-7 | . | . | TRBV20-1 | TGCAGTGCTAGACTCGCATGGGGCGAGCAGTACTTC | CSARLAWGEQYF
TRBJ2-5 | . | TRBD2 | TRBV6-5 | TGTGCCAGCAGTTACGCGGGGGGGATTCAAGAGACCCAGTACTTC | CASSYAGGIQETQYF
TRBJ2-5 | few | . | TRBV5-4 | TGTGCCAGCAGCTTGGCAGGGCCGGAGACCCAGTACTTC | CASSLAGPETQYF
TRBJ2-2 | many | . | TRBV29-1 | TGCAGCGTGGGGGACTCCCACACCGGGGAGCTGTTTTTT | CSVGDSHTGELFF
TRBJ2-5 | many | TRBD2 | TRBV29-1 | TGCAGCGTTGAGTTGCGGGAGGGCCTCCCCCACAGAGAGACCCAGTACTTC | CSVELREGLPHRETQYF
TRBJ2-7 | many | . | TRBV20-1 | TGCAGTGCTAGAGGTACCCTTCGGGAGCAGTACTTC | CSARGTLREQYF
TRBJ2-1 | few | . | TRBV12-3/TRBV12-4 | TGTGCCAGCAGTTCCCTGAGGGGGTCCTACAATGAGCAGTTCTTC | CASSSLRGSYNEQFF
TRBJ2-7 | . | TRBD2 | TRBV4-3 | TGCGCCAGCAGCCAAGATCGGGGACTAACCTACGAGCAGTACTTC | CASSQDRGLTYEQYF
TRBJ2-1 | . | TRBD2 | TRBV29-1 | TGCAGCATGGGACTAGCGGATTACAATGAGCAGTTCTTC | CSMGLADYNEQFF
TRBJ2-1 | . | TRBD2 | TRBV4-2 | TGTGCCAGCAGCCAACCCCTTCGGGGGACTAGCGGGTTGGAGCAGTTCTTC | CASSQPLRGTSGLEQFF
TRBJ2-3 | . | . | TRBV9 | TGTGCCAGCAGCTTACCGAGCGGACTAAACACAGATACGCAGTATTTT | CASSLPSGLNTDTQYF
TRBJ1-2 | . | . | TRBV6-1 | TGTGCCAGCAGGTCGGGGGGGCTTAACTATGGCTACACCTTC | CASRSGGLNYGYTF
TRBJ1-3 | few | . | TRBV7-2 | TGTGCCAGCAGCGCTAGTGGGGACTCTGGAAACACCATATATTTT | CASSASGDSGNTIYF
TRBJ2-3 | few | TRBD2 | TRBV28 | TGTGCCAGCAGTCTTAAGACTAGCGGGAGGAATTTAGATACGCAGTATTTT | CASSLKTSGRNLDTQYF
TRBJ2-7 | . | . | TRBV4-2 | TGTGCCAGCAGCCAAGACCCACAGCTCTACGAGCAGTACTTC | CASSQDPQLYEQYF
TRBJ2-1 | many | TRBD2 | TRBV11-1 | TGTGCCAGCAGCTTAGGGGCGTTAGCGGGAGACTCCTACAATGAGCAGTTCTTC | CASSLGALAGDSYNEQFF
TRBJ2-1 | few | TRBD2 | TRBV6-5 | TGTGCCAGCAGTTATCGCCCGACTAGCGGGGCCTACAATGAGCAGTTCTTC | CASSYRPTSGAYNEQFF
TRBJ2-7 | . | . | TRBV29-1 | TGCAGCGTTGGCATCAGGGATGTTGGGTACGAGCAGTACTTC | CSVGIRDVGYEQYF
TRBJ2-2 | many | . | TRBV12-3/TRBV12-4 | TGTGCCAGCAGTATCAGCCGCACCGGGGAGCTGTTTTTT | CASSISRTGELFF